The 14 T cell receptor beta chains listed next were all sequenced from one sample in a study of beta chain features in type 1 diabetes. Overall study findings and caveats: Type 1 diabetes patients had TCRB CDR3s that were shorter (moderately but significantly so) in all four CD4+ subsets.

These receptors are not linked to any known antigen. All of the isolated RNA was reverse transcribed, so expressed TCRB transcripts were sequenced. The table came from immunoSEQ multiplex PCR; TCRdb's copy has only in-frame clones and leaves some out. The sample consists of a few hundred thousand clones, 8% to 10% of them appearing once. Material: central memory CD4+ T cells from blood. The origin of the receptors is a young man with type 1 diabetes.

This clone was observed a few times. The V gene is TRBV5-5, the J gene TRBJ2-2; D ambiguous. The V end lost 4 bases, the J end lost 4 bases, and 8 bases lay between the germline ends. CDR3 size: 13 residues. Per germline, CDR1 SGHKS and CDR2 YYEKEE (reference sequence). CDR3 bases: TGTGCCAGCAGCCTACCGGGCACCGGGGAGCTGTTTTTT. This gives the protein CASSLPGTGELFF.

The rearrangement uses TRBV6-5 and TRBJ2-1; D possibly corresponds to TRBD2 (5 bases). The CDR3 consists of 14 residues. Trimming took 10 bases from V and 9 from J, leaving 22 bases between them. The V gene's germline CDR1 is MNHEY and CDR2 SVGAGI. The CDR3, as DNA: TGTGCCACTCCCCCCGCGTGTTTCGCGGGTGAGCAGTTCTTC. As protein: CATPPACFAGEQFF.

The chain joins TRBV15 to TRBJ2-3; unclear D gene. The CDR3 is made up of 13 amino acids. Looked up from germline, CDR1 is LNHNV and CDR2 is YYDKDF (reference sequence). Trimming took off 0 bases at V and 6 bases at J, with 7 bases between the two ends. The CDR3, as DNA: TGTGCCACCAGCAGAGAAAAATGGGATACGCAGTATTTT. Translated: CATSREKWDTQYF.

V gene TRBV28 combines with J gene TRBJ1-2, with a possible D match to TRBD1 (5 bases). CDR3 length equals 14 residues. V gave up 7 bases and J gave up 2 bases, with 14 bases separating them. Looked up from germline, CDR1 is MDHEN and CDR2 is SYDVKM. The DNA of the CDR3 is TGTGCCAGCACCGAGGGGAGACTGAACTATGGCTACACCTTC. Protein: CASTEGRLNYGYTF.

The rearrangement links TRBV7-3 to TRBJ1-5, with D unresolved. The CDR3 is 15 residues long. Trimming left V 3 bases short and J 0 bases short, with 9 bases between. Germline V gives CDR1 SGHTA, CDR2 FQGTGA. The CDR3 loop is CASSFKTDSNQPQHF. In nucleotides, the CDR3 is TGTGCCAGCAGCTTTAAAACGGATAGCAATCAGCCCCAGCATTTT.

This clone appeared many times. The rearrangement uses TRBV18 and TRBJ2-1; possible D gene TRBD2, 5 bases. Germline loops: CDR1 KGHSH, CDR2 LQKENI. There are 15 residues in the CDR3. The ends were cut back, 1 base at V and 0 bases at J, with 7 bases in the middle. The CDR3 here is CASSPRAGSYNEQFF. The CDR3 DNA reads TGTGCCAGCTCACCACGGGCGGGCTCCTACAATGAGCAGTTCTTC. The variable domain in full, completed from reference TRBV18 and TRBJ2-1, reads NAGVMQNPRHLVRRRGQEARLRCSPMKGHSHVYWYRQLPEEGLKFMVYLQKENIIDESGMPKERFSAEFPKEGPSILRIQQVVRGDSAAYFCASSPRAGSYNEQFFGPGTRLTVL.

This clone was seen a few times. This sequence joins TRBV15 and TRBJ2-1; perhaps TRBD1 as D (5 bases). This CDR3 comprises 14 residues. Germline lookup yields CDR1 LNHNV and CDR2 YYDKDF (reference sequence). Trimming removed 0 bases at V and 7 bases at J, with 10 bases between. The CDR3 DNA is TGTGCCACCAGCAGAGATAAAAGGGGTAATGAGCAGTTCTTC. Protein product: CATSRDKRGNEQFF.

This clone appeared a few times. The J gene is TRBJ1-1, the V gene TRBV27; a possible D gene is TRBD1 (5 bases). Germline V gives CDR1 MNHEY, CDR2 SMNVEV (reference sequence). CDR3 length: 16 amino acids. Trimming stripped 5 bases from V and 4 bases from J, with 20 bases between. The chain's CDR3 is CASSTLLRAFGTEAFF. For the CDR3, the DNA is TGTGCCAGCAGTACCTTACTCAGGGCATTCGGCACTGAAGCTTTCTTT.

Of note for this clone: It is unclear where the CDR3 begins or ends on the DNA, so no DNA is shown, and the CDR3 is as TCRdb lists it. The gene calls are TRBV23-1 and TRBJ2-2; the table's D call TRBD2 went unverified against the DNA. TRBV23-1 is reported as an ORF; its role is uncertain. The CDR3 is 15 amino acids long, termini counted. The CDR3 sequence: CASSQSRLGPGSCFF.

This clone was counted many times. V usage is TRBV29-1 and J usage is TRBJ2-7, with 9 bases aligning to TRBD1. The CDR3 extends over 13 amino acids. Per germline, CDR1 SQVTM and CDR2 ANQGSEA. V was pared by 5 bases and J by 5 bases, with 7 bases of the junction left unmatched. CDR3 sequence (DNA): TGCAGCGTTTGGGGACAGGGAGTGGACGAGCAGTACTTC. Amino acids: CSVWGQGVDEQYF.

For the CDR3, the DNA is TGTGCCAGCAGTGAATATAGCAATCAGCCCCAGCATTTT. Protein product: CASSEYSNQPQHF. This chain joins TRBV6-1 and TRBJ1-5; D remains ambiguous. This CDR3 has 13 amino acids. Germline values: CDR1 MNHNS, CDR2 SASEGT. Trimming pared 2 bases from V and 0 bases from J, leaving 2 bases between.

This clone was observed a handful of times. V is TRBV7-2 and J is TRBJ2-5, with 8 bases lining up with TRBD2. The trim removed 3 bases at V and 1 base at J, leaving 4 bases unmatched. Germline V gene data show CDR1 as SGHTA and CDR2 as FQGNSA. This CDR3 has 15 residues. As DNA, the CDR3 is TGTGCCAGCAGCTTTAGCGGGATCAGCCAAGAGACCCAGTACTTC. It yields the protein CASSFSGISQETQYF.

This sequence joins TRBV25-1 and TRBJ2-1; 7 nucleotides line up with TRBD1. With V trimmed by 6 bases and J by 6 bases, 8 bases remained unmatched. In germline, CDR1 is MGHDK, CDR2 SYGVNS. The CDR3 consists of 14 residues. The CDR3 DNA sequence: TGTGCCAGCAGCCGGACAGGTGATCTCAATGAGCAGTTCTTC. Protein sequence: CASSRTGDLNEQFF.

The rearrangement uses TRBV7-9 and TRBJ2-1; D uncertain. Germline CDR1 reads SEHNR; CDR2 reads FQNEAQ (reference sequence). Trimming removed 1 base from V and 3 bases from J, with 7 bases in between. The CDR3 has 14 amino acids. CDR3 in amino acids: CASSLGGYYNEQFF. The CDR3 DNA is TGTGCCAGCAGCTTAGGGGGATACTACAATGAGCAGTTCTTC.